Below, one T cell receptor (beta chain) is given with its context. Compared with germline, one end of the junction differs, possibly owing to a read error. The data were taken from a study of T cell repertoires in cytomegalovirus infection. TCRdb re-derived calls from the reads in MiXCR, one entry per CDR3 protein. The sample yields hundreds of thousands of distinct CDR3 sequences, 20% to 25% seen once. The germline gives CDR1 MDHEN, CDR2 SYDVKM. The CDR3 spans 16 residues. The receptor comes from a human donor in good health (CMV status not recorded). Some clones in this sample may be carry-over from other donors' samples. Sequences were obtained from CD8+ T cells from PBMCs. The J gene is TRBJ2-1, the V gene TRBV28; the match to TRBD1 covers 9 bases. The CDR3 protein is CVSRRGTGGDYNEQFF. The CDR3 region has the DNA TGTGTCAGCCGACGGGGAACAGGGGGCGACTACAATGAGCAGTTCTTC.